The 10 T cell receptor beta chains presented below share a single source sample, sequenced in a study of shared clonotypes between healthy human individuals (TCRdb year 2020). Receptor amplification or capture employed the immunoSEQ multiplex PCR assay. This immuneACCESS table, as held by TCRdb, lists in-frame sequences with V and J called but not all clones. Of the missing ones, under half trace to an unresolved V gene in checked studies; the others have no known cause. In this sample the table shows 1,500,000 or so clones, 98% of which occur a single time. 0.3% to 0.45% of the sample rests with the top ten. The source material was naive CD4+ T cells sorted from blood. The sample's cell subset or site, from its label and the paper: CD45RA+ positively selected. The receptors stem from a young man in good health.

This clone was observed once. The CDR3: CASKGGVGYEQYF. CDR3 DNA sequence: TGTGCCAGCAAAGGGGGCGTCGGGTACGAGCAGTACTTC. The chain joins TRBV19 to TRBJ2-7, with TRBD1 matching over 7 bases. Per germline, CDR1 LNHDA and CDR2 SQIVND (reference sequence). With V trimmed by 9 bases and J by 4 bases, 9 bases remained unmatched. This CDR3 is built from 13 residues.

Concerning this clone itself: The same CDR3 also results from other DNA sequences found in this sample. The V and J genes are TRBV18 and TRBJ2-2; D is unresolved. The CDR3 runs to 13 residues. CDR1 is KGHSH and CDR2 is LQKENI in the germline V gene. Trimming took off 2 bases at V and 4 bases at J, with 5 bases between the two ends. The CDR3: CASSPGFTGELFF. As DNA, the CDR3 is TGTGCCAGCTCACCAGGATTCACCGGGGAGCTGTTTTTT.

The count of this clone is one. This chain uses TRBV10-1 with TRBJ2-7, with D possibly TRBD1 on 5 matching bases. CDR1 is WNHNN, CDR2 SYGVQD, per germline (reference sequence). CDR3 size: 15 residues. V was clipped by 2 bases and J by 2 bases, with 13 bases between them. The CDR3 sequence: CASSEGALPTYEQYF. Written as DNA, the CDR3 is TGCGCCAGCAGTGAGGGGGCATTACCAACCTACGAGCAGTACTTC.

About this clone itself: The same CDR3 is also encoded by other DNA sequences in this sample. The chain links TRBV2 to TRBJ2-7; no reliable D call. Germline V gives CDR1 SNHLY, CDR2 FYNNEI. The CDR3 is 10 amino acids. The V end was cut by 6 bases, the J end by 1 base, with 1 base between. CDR3 residues: CASRSYEQYF. The CDR3 DNA reads as TGTGCCAGCAGGTCCTACGAGCAGTACTTC. The complete variable domain, with remaining parts taken from reference TRBV2 and TRBJ2-7, reads EPEVTQTPSHQVTQMGQEVILRCVPISNHLYFYWYRQILGQKVEFLVSFYNNEISEKSEIFDDQFSVERPDGSNFTLKIRSTKLEDSAMYFCASRSYEQYFGPGTRLTVT.

V usage is TRBV27 and J usage is TRBJ2-3, with 13 bases aligning to TRBD2. V lost 7 bases to trimming and J lost 3 bases; unmatched junction nucleotides: 4. This CDR3 has 15 amino acids. The germline gives CDR1 MNHEY, CDR2 SMNVEV (reference sequence). CDR3 sequence: CASTGLAGETDTQYF. CDR3 sequence (DNA): TGTGCCAGCACAGGACTAGCGGGAGAAACAGATACGCAGTATTTT.

The V call is TRBV30, the J call TRBJ2-7, with 8 bases lining up with TRBD1. The CDR3 runs 14 residues. With 1 base clipped from V and 5 bases from J, the junction kept 7 bases outside the gene matches. In germline, CDR1 is GTSNPN, CDR2 SVGIG (reference sequence). CDR3 sequence: CAWSEGQAKDEQYF. CDR3 coding DNA: TGTGCCTGGAGTGAGGGACAGGCAAAGGACGAGCAGTACTTC.

J is TRBJ2-7 and V is TRBV5-8; 10 bases fit TRBD2. The CDR3 is made up of 17 amino acids. The J segment lost 6 bases and the V segment lost 0 bases, leaving 12 bases of the junction unmatched. Germline V gene sequence: CDR1 SGHTS, CDR2 YDEGEE. The CDR3 sequence: CASSLGLAGGLVSEQYF. The CDR3 DNA sequence: TGTGCCAGCAGCTTGGGGTTAGCGGGAGGTCTAGTGAGCGAGCAGTACTTC.

V gene TRBV18 combines with J gene TRBJ2-3; D call uncertain. V lost 4 bases and J lost 4, with 6 bases in between. CDR1 and CDR2 (germline): KGHSH, LQKENI. This CDR3 is 12 amino acids long. CDR3 sequence (DNA): TGTGCCAGCTCACTCTATGCAGATACGCAGTATTTT. This codes for CASSLYADTQYF.

This clone occurred once. This rearrangement joins TRBV6-5 to TRBJ2-1; possibly TRBD1 or TRBD2 for D (5 bases each). Trimming took 2 bases from V and 9 from J, leaving 14 bases between them. This CDR3 spans 14 amino acids. Germline V CDR1 and CDR2: MNHEY, SVGAGI. The CDR3 DNA sequence: TGTGCCAGCAGTTACGGTCAGGGACGGAGTGAGCAGTTCTTC. This translates into CASSYGQGRSEQFF.

The genes are TRBV30 and TRBJ2-7, with 7 bases that match TRBD1. CDR1 is GTSNPN and CDR2 is SVGIG in the germline V gene (reference sequence). The V gene end was trimmed by 2 bases and the J gene end by 10 bases; junction bases not matched to a gene: 8. The CDR3 has 12 residues. The CDR3 region is CAWSSQGEIQYF. CDR3 coding DNA: TGTGCCTGGAGTTCTCAGGGGGAGATCCAGTACTTC.